This record concerns one T cell receptor (beta chain) sequence. Its antigen remains undetermined. No much larger clone exists at a distance of one base, and base qualities are not known. This sample is drawn from a study of blood T cell repertoires in COVID-19 (dated by TCRdb to about 2020). Context from the whole study: Samples from collaborators originated in the United States, Italy and Spain and spanned both the acute and convalescent phases of COVID-19. Where HLA class I and class II types were available, the types were taken from metadata supplied by the sample provider, not from assay-based typing. Samples were obtained from the ongoing ImmuneRACE study (first 160 participants) and from roughly 1,300 subjects provided by 6 global collaborators. The material from the prospective study consisted of cDNA or gDNA derived from T cells, B-cell-depleted T cells, or PBMCs. The repertoires were released in a freely available public database intended as a resource for research on the immune response to SARS-CoV-2. A de-identified subject ID, COVID-19 status, age in years and sex were almost always included in the sample metadata. Deeply sampled blood TCRbeta repertoires from subjects exposed to, actively infected with, or recovered from COVID-19 were included in the dataset.

The collaborating institutions used their own protocols to collect whole blood in K2EDTA tubes. For TCRbeta analysis, collaborators shipped samples in one of three forms: frozen whole blood, isolated PBMCs, or DNA extracted from either of those sample types. Summary of the overall study and its limitations: How much clinical and demographic metadata was included differed by source and by participant, and the metadata was provided uncurated.

TCRbeta CDR3 regions were amplified from genomic DNA using the immunoSEQ Assay, a bias-controlled multiplex PCR. As for the authors' bioinformatics: The number of nucleated cells in each sample was estimated from the amplification of reference gene primers within the assay. To quantify the absolute abundance of each unique TCRbeta CDR3 rearrangement, sequence reads were collapsed and filtered. For each sample, productive Simpson clonality was calculated as the square root of Simpson's diversity index across productive rearrangements. TCRdb carries this immuneACCESS record with in-frame sequences only. Its versions omit some clonotypes, under half of them owing to an unresolved V gene in the studies checked, with the rest unexplained. V and J calls and clone size are those listed in that table; D and trimming were worked out from the DNA. The sample contains 150,000 to 200,000 clones, around 83% of them found a single time. The ten largest clones represent more than 0.75% of the sample.

The CDR3 runs 16 amino acids, cysteine and phenylalanine included. CDR3 DNA is the only sequence kept; it has 48 bases, read in frame from the first base. The sample comprised peripheral blood. This clonotype was sampled from a man in his late teens or twenties with acute or convalescent COVID-19. The chain joins TRBV21-1 to TRBJ1-2; TRBD1 is the table's D call and was not checked against the DNA. TRBV21-1 is listed as a pseudogene. The CDR3 corresponds to CASSKGHRGHWYGYTF. The bases are TGTGCCAGCAGCAAAGGGCACAGGGGGCATTGGTATGGCTACACCTTC.